What follows describes a single T cell receptor (beta chain). Its antigen is currently unknown. The data belong to a study of cytomegalovirus exposure and HLA in healthy donors. Primers for the PCR totalled 60 Vbeta and 13 Jbeta. The assay was immunoSEQ multiplex PCR, and TCRdb's table has in-frame clones only and misses some. The profile covers more than 95,000 clones, with approximately 74% appearing a single time and under 3.5% taken by the ten largest. General study results and limits: The authors confirmed in vitro that a few CMV-associated chains were specific for CMV antigens.

This CDR3 contains 14 residues. V dropped 4 bases and J dropped 3 bases, with 13 bases sitting between them. Germline V gene sequence: CDR1 SGHAT, CDR2 FQNNGV. The rearrangement joins TRBV11-2 to TRBJ2-7, with D perhaps matching TRBD2 (6 bases). Material: PBMCs. The clonotype was recovered from a female donor in good health and CMV-seropositive. CDR3 sequence: CASSSAGGNYEQYF. The CDR3 bases are TGTGCCAGCAGCTCGGCGGGCGGGAACTACGAGCAGTACTTC.